Listed below are T cell receptor beta chains from one sample, sequenced in a study of blood T cell repertoires in COVID-19. Here immunoSEQ multiplex PCR was the method, and the copy in TCRdb shows in-frame clones only, minus some. Among about 190,000 clones listed, around 89% were seen once. The sample taken for sequencing was peripheral blood. These receptors originate from a man between 40 and 49 years old with active or convalescent COVID-19. Both conserved end residues are part of each CDR3. Fields, in order: D gene, clone size, V gene, J gene, CDR3 DNA, CDR3 protein. D genes are given only for firm matches. Only some rows state a clone size, as once, few, many or a class for expanded clones.

>TRBD1|.|TRBV2|TRBJ1-3
TGTGCCAGCAGTGCTCCTCAGGACAGGGCCGGAAACACCATATATTTT
CASSAPQDRAGNTIYF
>TRBD1|.|TRBV3-1/TRBV3-2|TRBJ1-1
TGTGCCAGCAGCGCTGAAAGGACAGGAGGGATGAACACTGAAGCTTTCTTT
CASSAERTGGMNTEAFF
>TRBD1|.|TRBV5-1|TRBJ2-5
TGCGCCAGCAGCTTACAGGGGTGGGGAGAGACCCAGTACTTC
CASSLQGWGETQYF
>.|.|TRBV2|TRBJ1-2
TGTGCCAGCAGTGAAGGGGCGCCCAACTATGGCTACACCTTC
CASSEGAPNYGYTF
>TRBD1|.|TRBV7-2|TRBJ2-5
TGTGCCAGCAGCGGACAGGGTTTATTGGAGACCCAGTACTTC
CASSGQGLLETQYF
>.|.|TRBV29-1|TRBJ2-3
TGCAGCGTTACTTTAGGAGGTCCGGGGGAAGATACGCAGTATTTT
CSVTLGGPGEDTQYF
>TRBD1|once|TRBV7-9|TRBJ2-1
TGTGCCAGCAGCTTAAGACCAAGGACAGGGAAGGACAATGAGCAGTTCTTC
CASSLRPRTGKDNEQFF
>.|.|TRBV6-6|TRBJ1-5
TGTGCCAGCAGTTACGGGGCAGGAGAGTTTCAGCCCCAGCATTTT
CASSYGAGEFQPQHF
>TRBD2|once|TRBV28|TRBJ2-7
TGTGCCAGCAGTTTCTCGGCGGGAGTTCGCGAGCAGTACTTC
CASSFSAGVREQYF
>.|.|TRBV4-1|TRBJ1-5
TGCGCCAGCAGCCTTTTTTCATTGGCGGGGGATCAGCCCCAGCATTTT
CASSLFSLAGDQPQHF
>TRBD1|.|TRBV5-1|TRBJ2-7
TGCGCCAGCAGCATTGGGACAGGGAGCTCCTACGAGCAGTACTTC
CASSIGTGSSYEQYF
>.|once|TRBV19|TRBJ1-5
TGTGCCAGTAGGCAAGACAGTTATCAGCCCCAGCATTTT
CASRQDSYQPQHF
>TRBD1|.|TRBV14|TRBJ2-5
TGTGCCAGCAGCCTCGACAGGGGGTGGCAAAAGACCCAGTACTTC
CASSLDRGWQKTQYF
>.|.|TRBV6-6|TRBJ1-1
TGTGCCAGCAGTTACGAAACAGGGAGCGGGGCTGAAGCTTTCTTT
CASSYETGSGAEAFF
>.|.|TRBV6-5|TRBJ2-5
TGTGCCAGCAGTCCCACGGGACATTCCAAAGAGACCCAGTACTTC
CASSPTGHSKETQYF
>.|.|TRBV12-3/TRBV12-4|TRBJ1-5
TGTGCGTCTGGGGCGAGCAATCAGCCCCAGCATTTT
CASGASNQPQHF
>.|.|TRBV29-1|TRBJ1-2
TGCAGCGTTGATAGGGACAAGAATTTTGGCACCGGCGGCTACACCTTC
CSVDRDKNFGTGGYTF
>.|.|TRBV6-5|TRBJ2-5
TGTGCCAGCACCCGAGACAGACAAGAGACCCAGTACTTC
CASTRDRQETQYF
>.|.|TRBV27|TRBJ1-1
TGTGCCAGCAGCCAGGACAGGAACACTGAAGCTTTCTTT
CASSQDRNTEAFF
>.|few|TRBV11-2|TRBJ2-3
TGTGCCAGCAGCTCTTACGGGGGTGATACGCAGTATTTT
CASSSYGGDTQYF
>TRBD2|.|TRBV19|TRBJ2-2
TGTGCCAGTAGTTTGTTAGCGGGAGGGCCCGCCGGGGAGCTGTTTTTT
CASSLLAGGPAGELFF
>TRBD1|few|TRBV6-5|TRBJ1-4
TGTGCCAGCACGTACAGGGGTAATGAAAAACTGTTTTTT
CASTYRGNEKLFF
>.|.|TRBV7-8|TRBJ2-7
TGTGCCAGCAGCTTAACTCCGGGGGTGAGGGAGCAGTACTTC
CASSLTPGVREQYF
>.|once|TRBV5-1|TRBJ2-2
TGCGCCAGCAGCTTGGCCGCTCTAGACACCGGGGAGCTGTTTTTT
CASSLAALDTGELFF
>TRBD1|.|TRBV24-1|TRBJ2-7
TGTGCCACCAGTGATTTGGTGGGGGACAGGGGCAACGAGCAGTACTTC
CATSDLVGDRGNEQYF
>.|.|TRBV5-4|TRBJ2-1
TGTGCCAGCAGCCCCCACTCCGGGAGAGAGAACAATGAGCAGTTCTTC
CASSPHSGRENNEQFF
>TRBD1|.|TRBV7-2|TRBJ1-1
TGTGCCAGCAGCTTAGGGGCGGACAGGGTGGCCACTGAAGCTTTCTTT
CASSLGADRVATEAFF
>.|.|TRBV6-5|TRBJ1-2
TGTGCCAGCAGGGACAGTAACTATGGCTACACCTTC
CASRDSNYGYTF